The rows below give T cell receptor beta chains drawn from one sample of a study of cytomegalovirus exposure and HLA in healthy donors. Libraries were prepared by immunoSEQ multiplex PCR; TCRdb keeps only in-frame clonotypes and omits some of them. The repertoire consists of 150,000 to 200,000 clones, with 75% to 85% occurring once and the leading ten covering 0.6% to 0.9%. The specimen was PBMCs. The receptor set was obtained from a female donor in good health and CMV-seronegative. Both conserved end residues are part of each CDR3. D genes are given only for firm matches. The size entry is marked missing in some rows and otherwise reads once, few, many or a size class.

clone size	CDR3 length	J gene	V gene	D gene	CDR3 protein	CDR3 DNA
NA	12	TRBJ1-1	TRBV7-2	NA	CASSRAGAEAFF	TGTGCCAGCAGCCGCGCAGGGGCTGAAGCTTTCTTT
NA	17	TRBJ1-2	TRBV19	TRBD1	CASSIAGTGRVFYGYTF	TGTGCCAGTAGTATTGCTGGGACAGGGAGGGTGTTCTATGGCTACACCTTC
NA	13	TRBJ2-7	TRBV6-5	NA	CASSYPGASEQYF	TGTGCCAGCAGTTACCCTGGGGCGTCCGAGCAGTACTTC
NA	16	TRBJ2-7	TRBV4-2	TRBD2	CASSQGMTSGGYEQYF	TGTGCCAGCAGCCAAGGAATGACTAGCGGGGGCTACGAGCAGTACTTC
NA	14	TRBJ1-4	TRBV13	NA	CASSSQTTNEKLFF	TGTGCCAGCAGCTCACAGACAACTAATGAAAAACTGTTTTTT
NA	11	TRBJ2-7	TRBV29-1	TRBD1	CSVDRQGWQYF	TGCAGCGTGGACCGACAGGGTTGGCAGTACTTC
NA	17	TRBJ2-4	TRBV7-2	TRBD2	CASSLYGGREAKNIQYF	TGTGCCAGCAGCTTGTATGGTGGGAGGGAAGCCAAAAACATTCAGTACTTC
NA	12	TRBJ1-1	TRBV18	TRBD1	CASSPGQVEAFF	TGTGCCAGCTCACCAGGACAGGTTGAAGCTTTCTTT
NA	14	TRBJ2-7	TRBV15	TRBD1	CATSNDRGIHEQYF	TGTGCCACCAGCAATGACAGGGGGATCCACGAGCAGTACTTC
NA	14	TRBJ2-7	TRBV7-2	TRBD2	CASSPRLAGDEQYF	TGTGCCAGCAGCCCCCGACTAGCGGGGGACGAGCAGTACTTC
NA	16	TRBJ2-3	TRBV7-9	TRBD2	CASRRTSGFGVDTQYF	TGTGCCAGCAGGAGGACTAGCGGGTTCGGTGTTGATACGCAGTATTTT
NA	16	TRBJ2-7	TRBV4-3	TRBD2	CASSQFSGRGSYEQYF	TGCGCCAGCAGCCAATTCAGCGGGAGGGGCTCCTACGAGCAGTACTTC
NA	14	TRBJ2-5	TRBV7-7	NA	CASSLGIGGETQYF	TGTGCTAGCAGCTTAGGGATAGGGGGAGAGACCCAGTACTTC
NA	14	TRBJ2-2	TRBV4-1	NA	CAINEKHQGGELFF	TGCGCCATCAACGAAAAACATCAGGGCGGGGAGCTGTTTTTT
few	13	TRBJ2-1	TRBV10-3	TRBD1	CAITGTGEGEQFF	TGTGCCATCACCGGGACAGGGGAAGGTGAGCAGTTCTTC
NA	16	TRBJ2-5	TRBV14	NA	CASSRTGGGAKETQYF	TGTGCCAGCAGCAGAACAGGGGGGGGCGCAAAAGAGACCCAGTACTTC
few	16	TRBJ2-7	TRBV18	TRBD1	CASSQGQGRRSYEQYF	TGTGCCAGCTCGCAGGGACAGGGTAGACGGTCCTACGAGCAGTACTTC
NA	14	TRBJ2-2	TRBV11-1	NA	CASSSTANTGELFF	TGTGCCAGCAGCTCCACAGCGAACACCGGGGAGCTGTTTTTT
few	12	TRBJ2-2	TRBV10-3	NA	CFLALLTGELFF	TGTTTCCTAGCGCTTCTTACCGGGGAGCTGTTTTTT
NA	16	TRBJ2-6	TRBV7-3	TRBD1	CASSLTGGAGANVLTF	TGTGCCAGCAGCTTAACAGGGGGCGCTGGGGCCAACGTCCTGACTTTC
NA	13	TRBJ1-2	TRBV5-6	TRBD1	CASSLQGLSGYTF	TGTGCCAGCAGCTTACAGGGGTTAAGTGGCTACACCTTC
NA	13	TRBJ2-7	TRBV7-2	NA	CASSVLQGYEQYF	TGTGCCAGCAGCGTCCTACAGGGTTACGAGCAGTACTTC
NA	13	TRBJ1-2	TRBV27	NA	CASSPGPRGGYTF	TGTGCCAGCAGCCCAGGACCTCGGGGTGGCTACACCTTC
NA	14	TRBJ1-2	TRBV15	NA	CATSITTVDYGYTF	TGTGCCACCAGCATAACGACAGTAGACTATGGCTACACCTTC
NA	14	TRBJ2-7	TRBV11-1	NA	CASSGGGAFYEQYF	TGTGCCAGCAGCGGAGGGGGCGCTTTCTACGAGCAGTACTTC
NA	13	TRBJ1-1	TRBV7-6	NA	CASSLAGDTEAFF	TGTGCCAGCAGCTTAGCAGGGGACACTGAAGCTTTCTTT
NA	15	TRBJ1-1	TRBV11-2	NA	CASSSRDMYNTEAFF	TGTGCCAGCAGCTCAAGGGACATGTACAACACTGAAGCTTTCTTT
NA	14	TRBJ2-7	TRBV28	TRBD2	CASTGTNGSYEQYF	TGTGCCAGTACGGGGACTAACGGCTCCTACGAGCAGTACTTC
NA	15	TRBJ2-7	TRBV11-2	NA	CASSFRRGSWSEQYF	TGTGCCAGCAGCTTCCGGCGGGGTTCTTGGTCCGAGCAGTACTTC
NA	14	TRBJ1-1	TRBV7-9	TRBD1	CASSLGQGDTEAFF	TGTGCCAGCAGTTTAGGACAGGGGGACACTGAAGCTTTCTTT
NA	15	TRBJ1-2	TRBV4-2	NA	CASSPLGVDNYGYTF	TGTGCCAGCAGCCCTCTCGGAGTAGATAACTATGGCTACACCTTC
once	15	TRBJ2-5	TRBV2	NA	CASSDAQTSQETQYF	TGTGCCAGCAGTGATGCGCAGACTAGCCAAGAGACCCAGTACTTC
NA	16	TRBJ2-3	TRBV5-4	TRBD2	CASSLGLAGAPDTQYF	TGTGCCAGCAGCTTGGGACTAGCGGGAGCCCCAGATACGCAGTATTTT
once	15	TRBJ1-3	TRBV6-6	NA	CASSPGVPSGNTIYF	TGTGCCAGCAGTCCAGGGGTACCCTCTGGAAACACCATATATTTT
NA	12	TRBJ1-6	TRBV5-4	NA	CASQGYNSPLHF	TGTGCCAGTCAGGGGTATAATTCACCCCTCCACTTT
NA	15	TRBJ2-5	TRBV5-4	TRBD2	CASSLEAGPQETQYF	TGTGCCAGCAGTTTGGAAGCGGGGCCTCAAGAGACCCAGTACTTC
NA	14	TRBJ1-3	TRBV6-1	NA	CASSKGVDRNTIYF	TGTGCCAGCAGTAAGGGAGTAGACCGAAACACCATATATTTT
once	19	TRBJ1-5	TRBV4-2	TRBD1	CASSHLRTGVLNSNQPQHF	TGTGCCAGCAGCCATCTTCGGACAGGGGTTTTGAATAGCAATCAGCCCCAGCATTTT
NA	15	TRBJ2-7	TRBV7-2	NA	CASSLIGGGGAEQYF	TGTGCCAGCAGCTTAATAGGCGGAGGCGGGGCCGAGCAGTACTTC
NA	13	TRBJ2-7	TRBV7-2	TRBD1	CASSLDRGYEQYF	TGTGCCAGCAGCCTCGACAGGGGTTACGAGCAGTACTTC
NA	15	TRBJ2-1	TRBV6-6	NA	CASRQPGASYNEQFF	TGTGCCAGCAGGCAACCAGGGGCGTCCTACAATGAGCAGTTCTTC
NA	14	TRBJ1-5	TRBV6-1	NA	CARTGHCSNQPQHF	TGTGCCAGAACGGGACATTGTAGCAATCAGCCCCAGCATTTT
NA	14	TRBJ2-7	TRBV7-2	TRBD2	CASRFAGGSYEQYF	TGTGCCAGCAGGTTCGCGGGGGGGTCCTACGAGCAGTACTTC
few	15	TRBJ2-3	TRBV27	TRBD2	CASSPGTTSTDTQYF	TGTGCCAGCAGCCCCGGGACTACTAGCACAGATACGCAGTATTTT
NA	15	TRBJ1-1	TRBV15	NA	CATSSDTAFHTEAFF	TGTGCCACCAGCAGCGACACAGCCTTCCACACTGAAGCTTTCTTT
NA	16	TRBJ2-7	TRBV5-4	NA	CASSGHGRGNPRGQYF	TGTGCCAGCAGCGGACACGGGCGCGGGAACCCCCGGGGGCAGTACTTC
medium-sized	13	TRBJ2-1	TRBV19	TRBD2	CASNSGGAHEQFF	TGTGCCAGTAACAGCGGGGGGGCCCATGAGCAGTTCTTC
NA	15	TRBJ2-2	TRBV5-6	NA	CASSLEWRNGGELFF	TGTGCCAGCAGCTTGGAATGGAGGAACGGCGGGGAGCTGTTTTTT
NA	13	TRBJ2-7	TRBV19	NA	CASSMAGIYEQYF	TGTGCCAGTAGCATGGCAGGTATCTACGAGCAGTACTTC
once	17	TRBJ2-7	TRBV4-2	TRBD2	CASSQEWMTGGSNEQYF	TGTGCCAGCAGCCAAGAATGGATGACGGGAGGGAGCAACGAGCAGTACTTC
NA	15	TRBJ1-5	TRBV7-2	NA	CASSLLRGGTQPQHF	TGTGCCAGCAGCTTACTAAGAGGGGGAACTCAGCCCCAGCATTTT
NA	15	TRBJ2-2	TRBV7-3	TRBD2	CASSAGLAGTGELFF	TGTGCCAGCAGCGCGGGACTAGCGGGTACCGGGGAGCTGTTTTTT
NA	13	TRBJ1-2	TRBV7-2	NA	CASTFQGSGGYTF	TGTGCCAGCACCTTTCAGGGATCCGGCGGCTACACCTTC
NA	15	TRBJ2-1	TRBV9	TRBD2	CASGAGGPGGNEQFF	TGTGCCAGCGGAGCGGGGGGTCCCGGGGGTAATGAGCAGTTCTTC
once	12	TRBJ2-3	TRBV9	NA	CASSYSTDTQYF	TGTGCCAGCAGCTACTCCACAGATACGCAGTATTTT
NA	13	TRBJ2-1	TRBV25-1	TRBD1	CASSAHSGTGRFF	TGTGCCAGCAGTGCCCACTCAGGGACAGGGCGGTTCTTC
few	14	TRBJ2-7	TRBV5-1	TRBD1	CASSSRGLNNEQYF	TGCGCCAGCAGCTCCAGGGGGCTTAACAACGAGCAGTACTTC
NA	14	TRBJ1-1	TRBV30	NA	CAWRPGQTNTEAFF	TGTGCCTGGAGACCCGGACAAACGAACACTGAAGCTTTCTTT